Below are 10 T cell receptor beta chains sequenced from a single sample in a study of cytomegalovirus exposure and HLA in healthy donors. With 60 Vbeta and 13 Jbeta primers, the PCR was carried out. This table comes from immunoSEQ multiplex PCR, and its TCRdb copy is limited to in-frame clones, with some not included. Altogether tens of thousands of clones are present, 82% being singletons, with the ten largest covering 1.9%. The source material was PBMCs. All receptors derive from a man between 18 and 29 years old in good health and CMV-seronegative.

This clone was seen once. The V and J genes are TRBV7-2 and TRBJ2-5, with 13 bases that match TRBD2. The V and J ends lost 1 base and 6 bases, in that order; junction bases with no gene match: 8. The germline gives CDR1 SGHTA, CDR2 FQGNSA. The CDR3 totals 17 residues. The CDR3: CASSLERLAGGSKTQYF. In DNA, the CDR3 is TGTGCCAGCAGCTTAGAGAGACTAGCGGGAGGTAGCAAGACCCAGTACTTC.

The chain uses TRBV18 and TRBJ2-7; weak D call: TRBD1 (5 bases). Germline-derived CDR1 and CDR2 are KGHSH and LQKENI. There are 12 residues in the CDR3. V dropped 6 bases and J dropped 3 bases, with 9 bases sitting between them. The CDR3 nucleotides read TGTGCCAGCTCCGACGACAGCTACGAGCAGTACTTC. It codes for CASSDDSYEQYF.

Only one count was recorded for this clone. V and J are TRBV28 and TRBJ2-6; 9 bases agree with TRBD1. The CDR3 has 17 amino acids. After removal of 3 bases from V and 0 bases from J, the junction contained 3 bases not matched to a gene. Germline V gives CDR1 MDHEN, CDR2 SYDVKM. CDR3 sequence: CASSFGTGSSGANVLTF. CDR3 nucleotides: TGTGCCAGCAGTTTCGGGACAGGGAGCTCTGGGGCCAACGTCCTGACTTTC.

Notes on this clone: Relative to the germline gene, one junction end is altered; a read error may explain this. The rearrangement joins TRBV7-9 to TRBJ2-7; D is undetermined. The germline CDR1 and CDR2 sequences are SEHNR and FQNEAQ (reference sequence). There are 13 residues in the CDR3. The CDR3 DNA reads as TGTTCCAGCAGCTCCGCGACATTATACGAGCAGTACTTC. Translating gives CSSSSATLYEQYF.

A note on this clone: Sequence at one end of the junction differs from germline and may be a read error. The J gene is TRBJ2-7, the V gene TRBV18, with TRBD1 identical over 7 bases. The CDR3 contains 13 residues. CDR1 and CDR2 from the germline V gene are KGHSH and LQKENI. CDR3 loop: CDSSPGTAEEQYF. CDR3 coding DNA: TGTGACAGCTCACCCGGGACAGCCGAGGAGCAGTACTTC.

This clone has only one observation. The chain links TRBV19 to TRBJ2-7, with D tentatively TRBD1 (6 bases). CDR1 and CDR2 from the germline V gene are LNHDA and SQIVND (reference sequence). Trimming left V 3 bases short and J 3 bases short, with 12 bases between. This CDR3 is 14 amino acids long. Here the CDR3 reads CASSIRTEYYEQYF. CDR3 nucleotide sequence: TGTGCCAGTAGTATCCGGACAGAATACTACGAGCAGTACTTC.

CDR3 residues: CSVSYSQAPIKKAFF. Written as DNA, the CDR3 is TGCAGCGTTTCATATTCACAGGCGCCTATCAAGAAAGCTTTCTTT. The chain is built from TRBV29-1 and TRBJ1-1; TRBD1 might be the D (5 bases). CDR3 length equals 15 residues. Looked up from germline, CDR1 is SQVTM and CDR2 is ANQGSEA. V was shortened by 5 bases and J by 9 bases, with 25 bases between the two germline ends.

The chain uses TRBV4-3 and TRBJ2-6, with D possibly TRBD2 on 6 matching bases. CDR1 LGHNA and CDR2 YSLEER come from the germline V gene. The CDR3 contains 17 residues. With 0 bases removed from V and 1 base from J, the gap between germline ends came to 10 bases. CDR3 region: CASSQEEGLSGANVLTF. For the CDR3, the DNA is TGCGCCAGCAGCCAAGAGGAGGGGCTGTCTGGGGCCAACGTCCTGACTTTC.

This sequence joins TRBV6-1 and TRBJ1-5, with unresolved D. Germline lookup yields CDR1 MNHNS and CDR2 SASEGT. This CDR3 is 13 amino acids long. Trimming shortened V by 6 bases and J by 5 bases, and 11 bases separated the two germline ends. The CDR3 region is CASRISDYQPQHF. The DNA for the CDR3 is TGTGCCAGCAGGATTAGCGATTATCAGCCCCAGCATTTT.

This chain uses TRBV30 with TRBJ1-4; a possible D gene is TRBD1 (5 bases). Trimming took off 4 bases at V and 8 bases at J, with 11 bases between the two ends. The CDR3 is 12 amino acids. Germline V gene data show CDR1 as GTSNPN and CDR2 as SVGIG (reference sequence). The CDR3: CAWTPRGEKLFF. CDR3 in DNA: TGTGCCTGGACCCCGCGGGGCGAAAAACTGTTTTTT.